The sequence of this T cell receptor beta chain was determined in a study of graft-versus-host responses after intestinal transplantation. As concerns this clone: Its antigen remains unknown.

Method: immunoSEQ multiplex PCR; TCRdb's copy keeps in-frame clones and lacks some. The sample shows approximately 110,000 clones, around 92% of them seen only once. The V gene's germline CDR1 is MNHEY and CDR2 SMNVEV (reference sequence). There are 14 residues in the CDR3. This TCR was recovered from a human donor who was the organ donor for an intestinal transplant. The rearrangement links TRBV27 to TRBJ2-7; D gene ambiguous. The specimen comprised unstimulated CD8+ T cells sorted from spleen or lymph node cells, sampled before transplant. CDR3 residues: CVKIREVIFYEQYF. The CDR3 DNA sequence: TGTGTCAAAATAAGGGAAGTGATATTCTACGAGCAGTACTTC.